This TCR beta chain stems from a study of cytomegalovirus exposure and HLA in healthy donors. Overall study context: In an early release, HLA-typed donors contributed approximately 82 million unique TCR sequences.

Study-level results: Reported performance of the classifier showed diagnosis of cytomegalovirus status with high specificity and sensitivity.

60 Vbeta and 13 Jbeta primers were used in PCR. Sequenced by immunoSEQ multiplex PCR; TCRdb stores in-frame clones only, minus some. The repertoire consists of 60,000 to 85,000 clones, with around 70% occurring once and the leading ten covering over 10%. Concerning this clone itself: No antigen is known for it.

The donors gave bone marrow, and they were healthy. Sequencing was carried out using PBMCs. The sequence came from a human donor in good health.

The CDR3 DNA reads as TGTGCCAGCAGCGTAGGAGGCGGCAGGGTCAGAAACATTCAGTACTTC. Translating gives CASSVGGGRVRNIQYF. The V call is TRBV9, the J call TRBJ2-4; possibly TRBD1 for D (5 bases). V was shortened by 0 bases and J by 6 bases, with 16 bases between the two germline ends. This CDR3 spans 16 amino acids. The V gene's germline CDR1 is SGDLS and CDR2 YYNGEE.